This TCR beta chain originates from a study of CD8 T cells in ankylosing spondylitis. General study results and limits: Significant enrichment of disease-linked clones was reportedly seen in matched ankylosing spondylitis synovial fluid. As for the disease-linked clones, they showed a CD8+ phenotype and occurred at relatively low frequencies in peripheral blood. Seven to nine highly homologous variants made up a TCR beta motif, and this motif appeared characteristic of ankylosing spondylitis blood.

This clonotype showed up just a few times. Its target is unknown. Libraries for TCR beta were made by quantitative 5'-RACE with molecular barcodes. TCRdb re-called the 5' RACE reads through MiXCR, storing one row per CDR3 protein. Of roughly 670,000 distinct CDR3 sequences listed, under 20% are singletons. Trimming at V came to 2 bases and at J to 9 bases, leaving 9 bases not matched to a gene. The CDR3 is 15 amino acids. Looked up from germline, CDR1 is MDHEN and CDR2 is SYDVKM. The TCR comes from a male donor with ankylosing spondylitis. Sequencing used blood, either unsorted or a sorted T cell fraction (not recorded which). The rearrangement uses TRBV28 and TRBJ2-7, with 11 bases matching TRBD1. This CDR3 is CASSLPGQGARGQYF. The CDR3 DNA reads TGTGCCAGCAGTTTACCCGGACAGGGGGCTAGGGGGCAGTACTTC.